This T cell receptor beta chain is from a study of T cells in narcolepsy listed by TCRdb under 2018. Background for the entire study: Healthy control donors were enrolled in the study alongside patients who had narcolepsy type 1 or type 2 (NT1, NT2). Autoreactive T cells targeting hypocretin neuron self-antigens (hypocretin, TRIB2) were sought in narcolepsy patients, and TCR Vbeta sequencing was used to track clonotypes in blood and CSF.

In this sample, this clone turned up a few times. Its antigen specificity is not known. No clone much larger than this one lies a single base away; base qualities are absent. The investigation overall reported the following: In plots comparing CSF and blood CD4+ T cell clonotypes from the same patient, HCRT-specific and TRIB2-specific autoreactive clonotypes were highlighted. Patients and controls had comparable numbers of sequenced blood memory CD4+ clonotypes, averaging about 39,494 and 33,354, respectively. Some blood memory CD4+ repertoires from patients and controls contained no sequences matching autoreactive T cell clones. According to the report, autoreactive clonotypes were detected serially in the blood of the same patients and of different patients, but not in healthy controls.

The method behind the library was the immunoSEQ multiplex PCR assay. The clones in this table, taken by TCRdb from immuneACCESS, are in-frame only. Not every clone is retained; where verified, under half of the shortfall comes from an unresolved V gene, and the cause of the rest is unknown. Present in this sample are roughly 25,000 clones, more than 80% of which were seen just once. Of the sample, roughly 1.3% is held by the ten largest clones. Its CDR3 holds 13 amino acids, cysteine through phenylalanine. The only DNA kept is the CDR3, 39 bases in frame from the first base. The V end loses 3 bases and the J end loses 2 bases, and a stretch of 7 bases separates them. The germline V gene gives CDR1 as SGHAT and CDR2 as FQNNGV. Memory CD4+ T cells were sorted ex vivo from peripheral blood of narcolepsy patients and healthy controls for TCR Vbeta sequencing.

The clonotype was recovered from a human donor with narcolepsy. Sequencing was carried out using CD45RA- memory CD4+ T cells from PBMCs. The cell subset or site label here, explained by the study, means: memory T cells sorted ex vivo from peripheral blood. Recombination joined TRBV11-2 with TRBJ2-5; the D gene lacks a confident call. The CDR3 protein sequence reads: CASSFNTQETQYF. The DNA reads as follows: TGTGCCAGCAGCTTCAACACACAAGAGACCCAGTACTTC.